This T cell receptor (beta chain) was identified in a study of human T cells and chemical hapten exposure. This clonotype has only a few counts. The time point is: patch test 1, 2 weeks after DPC sensitization. Noted treatment: therapeutic diphenylcyclopropenone sensitization with weekly scalp DPC. Unfractionated whole blood was the source of the extracted total RNA. Donors, patients with alopecia ranging from 18 to 70 years old and judged suitable for DPC, provided samples. V was pared by 7 bases and J by 2 bases, with 11 bases of the junction left unmatched. Germline assignment: CDR1 SGHTA and CDR2 FQGNSA. The CDR3 is made up of 16 amino acids. TCRdb re-analysed the RACE reads in MiXCR, keeping a single row per CDR3 protein. The data contain roughly 52,000 distinct CDR3 sequences, roughly 11% of them singletons.

This TCR was sampled from a woman between 35 and 50 years old with alopecia areata. Some clones in this sample may be carry-over from other donors' samples. The chain has TRBV7-2 and TRBJ2-4; 7 bases fit TRBD2. This specimen consisted of whole blood, obtained in connection with sensitization to the hapten diphenylcyclopropenone (DPC). The CDR3 here is CASTPGGGLTKNIQYF. CDR3 nucleotide sequence: TGTGCCAGCACCCCGGGAGGTGGGCTAACCAAAAACATTCAGTACTTC. The variable domain in full, with the rest retrieved from reference TRBV7-2 and TRBJ2-4, is GAGVSQSPSNKVTEKGKDVELRCDPISGHTALYWYRQSLGQGLEFLIYFQGNSAPDKSGLPSDRFSAERTGGSVSTLTIQRTQQEDSAVYLCASTPGGGLTKNIQYFGAGTRLSVL.